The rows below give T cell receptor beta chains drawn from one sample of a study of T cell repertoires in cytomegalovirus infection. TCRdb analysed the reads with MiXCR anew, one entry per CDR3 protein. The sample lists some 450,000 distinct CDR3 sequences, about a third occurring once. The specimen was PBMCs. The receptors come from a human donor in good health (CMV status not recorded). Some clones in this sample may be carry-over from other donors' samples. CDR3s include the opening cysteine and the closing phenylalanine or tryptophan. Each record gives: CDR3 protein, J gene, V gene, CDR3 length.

cdr3_aa: CASSDAVSSPLQF; j_call: TRBJ1-6; v_call: TRBV12-3/TRBV12-4; cdr3_length: 13
cdr3_aa: CASTTGTGVNSPLHF; j_call: TRBJ1-6; v_call: TRBV6-5; cdr3_length: 15
cdr3_aa: CASSGDGVIQPQHF; j_call: TRBJ1-5; v_call: TRBV2; cdr3_length: 14
cdr3_aa: CASRVRAESGYTF; j_call: TRBJ1-2; v_call: TRBV7-9; cdr3_length: 13
cdr3_aa: CASREGGDTQYF; j_call: TRBJ2-3; v_call: TRBV12-3/TRBV12-4; cdr3_length: 12
cdr3_aa: CASSYPLAVRSYEEYF; j_call: TRBJ2-7; v_call: TRBV6-2/TRBV6-3; cdr3_length: 16
cdr3_aa: CASSLSGSGGGQETQYF; j_call: TRBJ2-5; v_call: TRBV7-6; cdr3_length: 17
cdr3_aa: CASSFGGPQRTQYF; j_call: TRBJ2-3; v_call: TRBV12-3/TRBV12-4; cdr3_length: 14
cdr3_aa: CASSFGGDIQYF; j_call: TRBJ2-4; v_call: TRBV7-8; cdr3_length: 12
cdr3_aa: CRSMAGGSEAFF; j_call: TRBJ1-1; v_call: TRBV29-1; cdr3_length: 12
cdr3_aa: CSARETASNQPQHF; j_call: TRBJ1-5; v_call: TRBV20-1; cdr3_length: 14
cdr3_aa: CASSFSAHDSPLHF; j_call: TRBJ1-6; v_call: TRBV5-5; cdr3_length: 14
cdr3_aa: CATSRDLAGPTEAFF; j_call: TRBJ1-1; v_call: TRBV15; cdr3_length: 15
cdr3_aa: CASSPLYYRGTSNTEAFF; j_call: TRBJ1-1; v_call: TRBV18; cdr3_length: 18
cdr3_aa: CASSPGLLYEQYF; j_call: TRBJ2-7; v_call: TRBV12-3/TRBV12-4; cdr3_length: 13
cdr3_aa: CASSLQGEIYEQYF; j_call: TRBJ2-7; v_call: TRBV7-6; cdr3_length: 14
cdr3_aa: CAISERQGGPGELFF; j_call: TRBJ2-2; v_call: TRBV10-3; cdr3_length: 15
cdr3_aa: CASNIDGLNQPQHF; j_call: TRBJ1-5; v_call: TRBV19; cdr3_length: 14
cdr3_aa: CATSDNRLSGYEQYF; j_call: TRBJ2-7; v_call: TRBV24-1; cdr3_length: 15
cdr3_aa: CASSQAPSGASTDTQYF; j_call: TRBJ2-3; v_call: TRBV4-1; cdr3_length: 17
cdr3_aa: CASSLAQTQNTEAFF; j_call: TRBJ1-1; v_call: TRBV7-2; cdr3_length: 15
cdr3_aa: CASSYSIPGVSGNTIYF; j_call: TRBJ1-3; v_call: TRBV6-5; cdr3_length: 17
cdr3_aa: CASSIGTSGHNKQFF; j_call: TRBJ2-1; v_call: TRBV19; cdr3_length: 15
cdr3_aa: CASSLPSLAGGRVTNYGYTF; j_call: TRBJ1-2; v_call: TRBV4-2; cdr3_length: 20
cdr3_aa: CATQGTLKDSMDTEAFF; j_call: TRBJ1-1; v_call: TRBV6-5; cdr3_length: 17
cdr3_aa: CASKQGDREETQYF; j_call: TRBJ2-5; v_call: TRBV5-1; cdr3_length: 14
cdr3_aa: CASNQDGMPLGEQYF; j_call: TRBJ2-7; v_call: TRBV6-5; cdr3_length: 15
cdr3_aa: CASSPTRIGEQYF; j_call: TRBJ2-7; v_call: TRBV14; cdr3_length: 13
cdr3_aa: CASSLPVYGYTF; j_call: TRBJ1-2; v_call: TRBV28; cdr3_length: 12